This paragraph covers one T cell receptor beta chain sequence. Using its own MiXCR run on the RT-PCR reads, TCRdb lists one record per CDR3 protein. The repertoire includes 650,000 to 800,000 distinct CDR3 sequences, 11% to 15% of them detected once, and around 3.3% sits in the top ten. Germline lookup yields CDR1 MDHEN and CDR2 SYDVKM. The V segment lost 5 bases and the J segment 5 bases; nucleotides outside the gene matches: 8. The CDR3 sequence is 14 residues long. This sequence was found in a female donor in good health, serving as a healthy control. Sequenced input: memory CD4+ T cells from blood. This chain joins TRBV28 and TRBJ1-2, with TRBD1 matching over 7 bases. The CDR3 loop reads CASSVQGGAYGYTF. The CDR3 region has the DNA TGTGCCAGCAGTGTCCAGGGGGGCGCTTATGGCTACACCTTC.